This T cell receptor (beta chain) came from a study of T cells of healthy individuals. This clonotype was recorded a few times. A single record per CDR3 protein comes from TCRdb applying MiXCR to the 5' RACE reads. The data show about 96,000 distinct CDR3 sequences, with roughly a sixth seen just once and more than 5.5% held by the top ten. This sequence was found in a human donor in good health.

This CDR3 reads CASSLIVNTEAFF. CDR3 nucleotides: TGCGCCAGCAGCTTGATCGTGAACACTGAAGCTTTCTTT. The chain has TRBV5-1 and TRBJ1-1; no reliable D call. The CDR3 runs 13 residues. Trimming removed 1 base from V and 0 bases from J, with 4 bases in between. The germline V gene has CDR1 SGHRS and CDR2 YFSETQ.